The T cell receptor beta chain described here comes from a study of blood T cell repertoires in COVID-19. Looking at the study overall: There were acute and convalescent COVID-19 samples, and they came from the United States, Italy and Spain.

Under the authors' procedure: From reference gene primer amplification, estimates of nucleated cell counts were derived. Profiled with immunoSEQ multiplex PCR; TCRdb holds only in-frame clones, not every one. The V and J calls and clone size are taken from that table; D and trimming were inferred from the DNA. The top ten hold roughly 2% of the sample, which has 65,000 to 80,000 clones, roughly 89% seen once. Germline CDR1 SGHTA, CDR2 FQGTGA. The CDR3 has 15 residues. V was clipped by 5 bases and J by 2 bases; unmatched bases: 3. The chain combines TRBV7-3 with TRBJ2-1, with TRBD2 matching over 10 bases. Input material: peripheral blood. This receptor was identified in a man aged 30-40 years with acute or convalescent COVID-19. The CDR3 region has the DNA TGTGCCAGCAGCGCCGGACTAGCGGCCTACAATGAGCAGTTCTTC. Amino acid sequence: CASSAGLAAYNEQFF.